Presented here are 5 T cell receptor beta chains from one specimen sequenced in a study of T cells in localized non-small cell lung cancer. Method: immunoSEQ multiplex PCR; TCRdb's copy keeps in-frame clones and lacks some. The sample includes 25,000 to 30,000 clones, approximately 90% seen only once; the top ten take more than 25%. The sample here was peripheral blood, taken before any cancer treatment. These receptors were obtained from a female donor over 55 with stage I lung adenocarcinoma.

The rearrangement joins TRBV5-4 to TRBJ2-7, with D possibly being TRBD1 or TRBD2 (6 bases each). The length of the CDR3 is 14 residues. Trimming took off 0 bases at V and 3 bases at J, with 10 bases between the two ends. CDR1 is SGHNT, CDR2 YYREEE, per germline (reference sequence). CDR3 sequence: CASSLAGGRYEQYF. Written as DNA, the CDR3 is TGTGCCAGCAGCTTGGCCGGGGGCCGCTACGAGCAGTACTTC.

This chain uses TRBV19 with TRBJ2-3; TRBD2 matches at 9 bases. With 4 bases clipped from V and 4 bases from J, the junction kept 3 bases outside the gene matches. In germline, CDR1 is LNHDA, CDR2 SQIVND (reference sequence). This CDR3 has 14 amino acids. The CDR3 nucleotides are TGTGCCAGTAGTAGCGGGAGGGCCCCAGATACGCAGTATTTT. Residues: CASSSGRAPDTQYF.

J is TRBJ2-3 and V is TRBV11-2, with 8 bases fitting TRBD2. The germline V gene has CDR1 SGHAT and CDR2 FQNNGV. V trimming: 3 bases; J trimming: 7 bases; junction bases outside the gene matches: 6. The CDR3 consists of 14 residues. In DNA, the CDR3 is TGTGCCAGCAGCTTTAGCGGGACGGGGAATACGCAGTATTTT. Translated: CASSFSGTGNTQYF.

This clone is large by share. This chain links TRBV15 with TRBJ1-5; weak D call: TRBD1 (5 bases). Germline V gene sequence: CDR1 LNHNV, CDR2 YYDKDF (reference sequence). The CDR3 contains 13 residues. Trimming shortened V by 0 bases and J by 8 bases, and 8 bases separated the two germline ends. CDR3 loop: CATSREGGEPQHF. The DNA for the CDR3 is TGTGCCACCAGCAGAGAGGGGGGTGAGCCCCAGCATTTT.

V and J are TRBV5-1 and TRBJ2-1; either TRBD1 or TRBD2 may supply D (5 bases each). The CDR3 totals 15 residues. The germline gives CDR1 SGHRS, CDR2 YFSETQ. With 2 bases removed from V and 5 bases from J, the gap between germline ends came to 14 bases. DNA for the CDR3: TGCGCCAGCAGCTTTCGACCCCGGGGCCACAATGAGCAGTTCTTC. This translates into CASSFRPRGHNEQFF.